The 12 T cell receptor beta chains in this list originate from one sample, sequenced in a study of blood T cells in healthy people across ages. A second PCR of about 6 to 11 cycles used a sample-barcoded 5' primer and a J-beta primer mix. TCRdb used MiXCR to reprocess the 5' RACE reads, holding one entry per CDR3 protein. The sample has 1.5 million to 2 million distinct CDR3 sequences; 49% are singletons. The material sequenced was blood. The receptors here all came from a woman aged 40-49 years in good health.

In its sample, this clonotype was seen a few times. The chain is built from TRBV6-6 and TRBJ2-1; 10 positions agree with TRBD2. Germline values: CDR1 MNHNY, CDR2 SVGAGI (reference sequence). The CDR3 loop spans 16 amino acids. Germline trimming cut 5 bases from V and 6 bases from J; bases unmatched to any gene: 10. In nucleotides, the CDR3 is TGTGCCAGCAGTGCCGCTTCTAGCGGGGGCGCCAATGAGCAGTTCTTC. Amino acid sequence: CASSAASSGGANEQFF.

The chain has TRBV10-3 and TRBJ2-1; D remains unclear. The germline V gene has CDR1 ENHRY and CDR2 SYGVKD. The CDR3 is 13 amino acids. With 6 bases removed from V and 5 bases from J, the gap between germline ends came to 11 bases. CDR3 bases: TGTGCCATCAGGTTCTCTCAGAACAATGAGCAGTTCTTC. Protein: CAIRFSQNNEQFF.

The J gene is TRBJ2-1, the V gene TRBV27; D unresolved. Trimming left V 2 bases short and J 7 bases short, with 9 bases between. The CDR3 covers 13 residues. Germline V gene sequence: CDR1 MNHEY, CDR2 SMNVEV (reference sequence). CDR3 nucleotide sequence: TGTGCCAGCAGTTTAAATTACGGGAATGAGCAGTTCTTC. Its translation: CASSLNYGNEQFF.

V gene TRBV6-2 or TRBV6-3 combines with J gene TRBJ1-5, with D possibly TRBD1 on 5 matching bases. V was pared by 0 bases and J by 0 bases, with 12 bases between. Germline CDR1 is MNHEY and CDR2 is SVGEGT. This CDR3 is built from 17 residues. Here the CDR3 DNA reads TGTGCCAGCAGTTACTCGGGACGGATCCTTAGCAATCAGCCCCAGCATTTT. Its protein product is CASSYSGRILSNQPQHF.

The V call is TRBV6-1, the J call TRBJ2-6; TRBD1 matches 8 bases. The trim removed 7 bases at V and 0 bases at J, leaving 11 bases unmatched. CDR3 length equals 18 residues. The V gene's germline CDR1 is MNHNS and CDR2 SASEGT. DNA of the CDR3: TGTGCCAGCAAAATCACCGGGACAGGTGACTCTGGGGCCAACGTCCTGACTTTC. Its translation: CASKITGTGDSGANVLTF.

The J gene is TRBJ1-4, the V gene TRBV24-1; 9 nucleotides agree with TRBD1. The germline V gene encodes CDR1 KGHDR and CDR2 SFDVKD. The CDR3 runs to 14 residues. J was trimmed by 5 bases and V by 8 bases; bases with no gene match: 5. The CDR3 coding sequence is TGTGCCACCACCGGACAGGGGAGGAATGAAAAACTGTTTTTT. This sequence encodes CATTGQGRNEKLFF.

This clonotype was counted a few times. The chain is built from TRBV9 and TRBJ1-1; D is possibly TRBD1 (5 bases). V dropped 7 bases and J dropped 0 bases, with 13 bases sitting between them. The V gene's germline CDR1 is SGDLS and CDR2 YYNGEE. The CDR3 covers 14 residues. As DNA, the CDR3 is TGTGCCAGCTCCCTAGACAGTTTGAACACTGAAGCTTTCTTT. This sequence encodes CASSLDSLNTEAFF.

This clonotype has a handful of counts. The chain joins TRBV3-1 to TRBJ2-5, with D possibly matching TRBD2 (6 bases). The V gene lost 1 base and the J gene lost 1 base, with 10 bases spanning the gap. The CDR3 covers 15 residues. CDR1 and CDR2 (germline): LGHDT, YNNKEL (reference sequence). CDR3 in amino acids: CASSQGWGLQETQYF. In DNA, the CDR3 is TGTGCCAGCAGCCAAGGCTGGGGACTCCAAGAGACCCAGTACTTC.

This clonotype was seen more than once but under ten times. The J gene is TRBJ1-6, the V gene TRBV20-1; D is uncertain. The germline V and J ends were trimmed by 3 bases and 0 bases, with 12 bases remaining between them. The CDR3 length is 16 residues. Germline assignment: CDR1 DFQATT and CDR2 SNEGSKA (reference sequence). DNA of the CDR3: TGCAGTGCTAGTTACAGCCAGAGCTCCTATAATTCACCCCTCCACTTT. This gives the protein CSASYSQSSYNSPLHF.

This chain joins TRBV20-1 and TRBJ2-1; D is undetermined. CDR1 is DFQATT and CDR2 is SNEGSKA in the germline V gene (reference sequence). V gave up 1 base and J gave up 6 bases, with 10 bases separating them. The CDR3 has 13 residues. DNA for the CDR3: TGCAGTGCTAGAGGACTCGTGGGCAATGAGCAGTTCTTC. Translated: CSARGLVGNEQFF.

The chain is built from TRBV4-3 and TRBJ1-2; TRBD1 aligns across 10 bases. The CDR3 length is 16 residues. Unmatched junction bases numbered 7, after V lost 3 bases and J lost 3 bases. Germline V CDR1 and CDR2: LGHNA, YSLEER. The CDR3 loop is CASSHPGTGVDYGYTF. CDR3 DNA: TGCGCCAGCAGCCACCCCGGGACAGGGGTAGACTATGGCTACACCTTC.

The chain has TRBV7-2 and TRBJ2-3; possibly TRBD2 for D (6 bases). Looked up from germline, CDR1 is SGHTA and CDR2 is FQGNSA. The CDR3 length is 15 residues. V was cut by 3 bases and J by 4 bases, with 14 bases left in between. The CDR3 protein is CASSFGGAPSDTQYF. In DNA form, the CDR3 reads TGTGCCAGCAGCTTCGGCGGGGCGCCCTCAGATACGCAGTATTTT.